A single T cell receptor (beta chain) is shown here with its context. Its target is unknown. The data were taken from a study of T cell responses to AZD1222 COVID-19 vaccine. Background on the study: The study pooled second doses at about 4 or about 12 weeks. General study results and limits: Donors were largely white British and mainly female; clonal diversity was possibly underestimated.

This CDR3 spans 14 amino acids. Germline CDR1 reads GTSNPN; CDR2 reads SVGIG (reference sequence). Trimming removed 3 bases at V and 5 bases at J, with 14 bases between. The assay was immunoSEQ multiplex PCR, and TCRdb's table has in-frame clones only and misses some. The sample lists 65,000 to 95,000 clones; 65% to 85% were seen once. The material was peripheral blood, obtained on day 0 of AZD1222 vaccination. This TCR was recovered from an adult in good health. The chain carries TRBV30 and TRBJ2-4; D is unclear. CDR3 nucleotides: TGTGCCTGGAGGGGCAACGGCATCCAAAACATTCAGTACTTC. Amino acid sequence: CAWRGNGIQNIQYF.